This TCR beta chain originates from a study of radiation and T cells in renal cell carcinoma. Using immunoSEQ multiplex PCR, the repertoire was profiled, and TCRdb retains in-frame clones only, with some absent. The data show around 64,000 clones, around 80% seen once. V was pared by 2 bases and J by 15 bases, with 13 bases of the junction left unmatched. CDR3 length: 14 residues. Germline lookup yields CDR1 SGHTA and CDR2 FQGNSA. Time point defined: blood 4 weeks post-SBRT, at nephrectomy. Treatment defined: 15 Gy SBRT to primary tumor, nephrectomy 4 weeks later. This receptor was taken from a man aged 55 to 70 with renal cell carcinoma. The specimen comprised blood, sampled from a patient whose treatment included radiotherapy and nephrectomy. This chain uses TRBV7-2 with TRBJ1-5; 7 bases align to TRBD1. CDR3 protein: CASSLNGHDRVRHF. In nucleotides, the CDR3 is TGTGCCAGCAGCTTAAACGGCCACGACAGGGTACGGCATTTT.